A single sample gave rise to the 18 T cell receptor beta chains below, sequenced in a study of OX40 agonist ivuxolimab in advanced cancers. TCRdb's table, derived via immunoSEQ multiplex PCR, lists solely in-frame clones and lacks some. The table lists 130,000 or so clones, approximately 94% of them singletons. The source was CD4+ or CD8+ T cells sorted from blood, collected in a trial of the OX40 agonist ivuxolimab. These receptors were obtained from an adult with an advanced solid tumor such as melanoma, head and neck, liver or kidney cancer.

This clone was seen a single time. V usage is TRBV7-3 and J usage is TRBJ2-6, with 7 bases that match TRBD1. This CDR3 spans 18 amino acids. Germline V gene data show CDR1 as SGHTA and CDR2 as FQGTGA. V lost 1 base, J lost 0 bases, and 6 bases stayed unmatched. The CDR3 coding sequence is TGTGCCAGCAGCTTAATGGGGACAGTGGACTCTGGGGCCAACGTCCTGACTTTC. Translating gives CASSLMGTVDSGANVLTF.

This clone was counted once. This chain joins TRBV1 and TRBJ2-7; TRBD1 was called by the table and not checked on the DNA. TRBV1 counts as a pseudogene. The CDR3 totals 19 residues. This CDR3 is CTSSQVACIGTGIVDEQYF. The DNA for the CDR3 is TGCACCAGCAGCCAAGTCGCGTGTATTGGGACAGGGATAGTAGACGAGCAGTACTTC.

The V call is TRBV11-2, the J call TRBJ1-3; possibly TRBD1 for D (5 bases). The CDR3 covers 16 residues. CDR1 SGHAT and CDR2 FQNNGV come from the germline V gene. Trimming stripped 5 bases from V and 0 bases from J, with 14 bases between. The CDR3 loop is CASSVRDLRSGNTIYF. CDR3 nucleotide sequence: TGTGCCAGCAGCGTCCGGGACCTTCGCTCTGGAAACACCATATATTTT. The whole variable domain, filled in from reference TRBV11-2 and TRBJ1-3, reads EAGVAQSPRYKIIEKRQSVAFWCNPISGHATLYWYQQILGQGPKLLIQFQNNGVVDDSQLPKDRFSAERLKGVDSTLKIQPAKLEDSAVYLCASSVRDLRSGNTIYFGEGSWLTVV.

The V gene is TRBV2, the J gene TRBJ1-1; TRBD1 matches 7 bases. Per the germline V gene, CDR1 is SNHLY and CDR2 is FYNNEI. Trimming at V came to 5 bases and at J to 7 bases, leaving 10 bases not matched to a gene. The CDR3 is 14 amino acids. CDR3 nucleotide sequence: TGTGCCAGCAGTCTCCAGGGGGGTCTTGGTGAAGCTTTCTTT. It encodes CASSLQGGLGEAFF.

This chain links TRBV5-1 with TRBJ2-1; D is unresolved. Trimming cost V 0 bases and J 6 bases, with 13 bases left between them. Germline V gene lookup returns CDR1 SGHRS and CDR2 YFSETQ. The CDR3 length is 15 residues. The CDR3 protein is CASSLAADPVNEQFF. DNA for the CDR3: TGCGCCAGCAGCTTGGCGGCGGATCCCGTCAATGAGCAGTTCTTC.

The CDR3, as DNA: TGTGCCAGCAGCGCCAAGCGGGGACCTAATGAAAAACTGTTTTTT. Translated, it gives CASSAKRGPNEKLFF. The chain has TRBV11-2 and TRBJ1-4, with a possible D match to TRBD1 (5 bases). Deletions cut 5 bases from V and 3 bases from J, with 13 bases between. This CDR3 is 15 amino acids long. From germline, CDR1 is SGHAT and CDR2 FQNNGV.

As for this clone: Different DNA sequences within this sample yield the same CDR3. V is TRBV4-1 and J is TRBJ2-5; D gene ambiguous. V lost 1 base to trimming and J lost 4 bases, with 7 bases between them. CDR3 length: 13 amino acids. Per the germline V gene, CDR1 is MGHRA and CDR2 is YSYEKL. The CDR3, as DNA: TGCGCCAGCAGCCAAGGGTTTCGAGAGACCCAGTACTTC. It specifies CASSQGFRETQYF.

The genes are TRBV7-9 and TRBJ2-3; a weak D match, TRBD1 (6 bases). This CDR3 is 16 amino acids long. Germline values: CDR1 SEHNR, CDR2 FQNEAQ (reference sequence). Trimming took 3 bases from V and 1 from J, leaving 14 bases between them. The CDR3 sequence: CASSFGGREGTDTQYF. The DNA for the CDR3 is TGTGCCAGCAGCTTTGGGGGCAGGGAAGGCACAGATACGCAGTATTTT.

The rearrangement joins TRBV4-2 to TRBJ2-6; D gene ambiguous. The V end lost 0 bases, the J end lost 2 bases, and 20 bases lay between the germline ends. Germline values: CDR1 LGHNA, CDR2 YNFKEQ. CDR3 size: 20 residues. The CDR3 here is CASSQEGPGPSSPGANVLTF. The DNA of the CDR3 is TGTGCCAGCAGCCAAGAAGGACCCGGGCCTTCAAGTCCTGGGGCCAACGTCCTGACTTTC.

This chain connects TRBV7-6 to TRBJ2-7; D is uncertain. CDR3 size: 14 residues. CDR1 SGHVS and CDR2 FNYEAQ come from the germline V gene. The V end was cut by 5 bases, the J end by 0 bases, with 11 bases between. The CDR3 nucleotides read TGTGCCAGCAGCCCCCCGGGCGGCTCCTACGAGCAGTACTTC. Protein product: CASSPPGGSYEQYF. Combining the CDR3 with reference TRBV7-6 and TRBJ2-7 gives the whole variable domain GAGVSQSPRYKVTKRGQDVALRCDPISGHVSLYWYRQALGQGPEFLTYFNYEAQQDKSGLPNDRFSAERPEGSISTLTIQRTEQRDSAMYRCASSPPGGSYEQYFGPGTRLTVT.

This chain connects TRBV4-3 to TRBJ1-6; D uncertain. CDR1 LGHNA and CDR2 YSLEER come from the germline V gene. V was cut by 2 bases and J by 10 bases, with 9 bases left in between. This CDR3 is 13 amino acids long. The CDR3, as DNA: TGCGCCAGCAGCCAAACAGTCTCCTCACCCCTCCACTTT. Translation gives CASSQTVSSPLHF.

This chain connects TRBV6-4 to TRBJ2-1, with 7 bases that match TRBD2. V shed 10 bases, J shed 1 base, and the junction held 4 bases outside the gene matches. The CDR3 is 13 amino acids. Germline V gene lookup returns CDR1 MRHNA and CDR2 SNTAGT. The CDR3 spells CAITSVSYNEQFF. The CDR3 nucleotides read TGTGCCATCACTAGCGTTTCCTACAATGAGCAGTTCTTC.

The chain employs TRBV28 and TRBJ2-7; possibly TRBD1 for D (6 bases). The CDR3 loop spans 15 amino acids. Germline V gene sequence: CDR1 MDHEN, CDR2 SYDVKM. V lost 5 bases and J lost 0, with 14 bases in between. Written as DNA, the CDR3 is TGTGCCAGCAGTCAGGCTGACAGGAGCTCCTACGAGCAGTACTTC. This sequence encodes CASSQADRSSYEQYF.

The rearrangement joins TRBV7-2 to TRBJ1-6; unclear D gene. The germline gives CDR1 SGHTA, CDR2 FQGNSA. The CDR3 is 14 amino acids. The V end was cut by 0 bases, the J end by 9 bases, with 9 bases between. As DNA, the CDR3 is TGTGCCAGCAGCTTAGCCGGGGTAATTTCACCCCTCCACTTT. Translated: CASSLAGVISPLHF.

The chain uses TRBV5-1 and TRBJ2-5, with a tentative D call TRBD2 (6 bases). Trimming took off 0 bases at V and 4 bases at J, with 16 bases between the two ends. The CDR3 has 16 residues. Germline values: CDR1 SGHRS, CDR2 YFSETQ. The CDR3 DNA follows: TGCGCCAGCAGCTTGGGAGATAGCGGCTCCGCAGAGACCCAGTACTTC. The encoded protein is CASSLGDSGSAETQYF.

CDR3 DNA sequence: TGTGCCAGCAGCTTCCCCGGGACCCATGGCTACACCTTC. It codes for CASSFPGTHGYTF. This chain joins TRBV7-9 and TRBJ1-2, with D perhaps matching TRBD1 (5 bases). The CDR3 runs to 13 residues. Germline V gene lookup returns CDR1 SEHNR and CDR2 FQNEAQ (reference sequence). With 3 bases removed from V and 6 bases from J, the gap between germline ends came to 11 bases.

The chain employs TRBV11-3 and TRBJ1-3; 7 bases agree with TRBD1. Germline V gene data show CDR1 as SGHNT and CDR2 as YENEEA. Losses at the gene ends were 5 bases for V and 2 bases for J; bases not matched to a gene: 6. The CDR3 runs to 15 residues. The CDR3 loop reads CASSPSDRAGNTIYF. The CDR3 region has the DNA TGTGCCAGCAGCCCATCCGACAGGGCTGGAAACACCATATATTTT.

The gene calls are TRBV27 and TRBJ2-7, with D hard to call. Germline V gives CDR1 MNHEY, CDR2 SMNVEV (reference sequence). Between the trimmed V and J ends, which lost 5 bases and 2 bases, there was a span of 16 bases. The CDR3 covers 15 residues. The CDR3 bases are TGTGCCAGCAGTCGCCCGGCGGCGGTTACCTACGAGCAGTACTTC. Its protein product is CASSRPAAVTYEQYF.